This record looks at one T cell receptor (beta chain) sequence and its context. The same CDR3 is also encoded by other DNA sequences in this sample. Some clones are missing from TCRdb's copy, which holds only in-frame ones; the method was immunoSEQ multiplex PCR. The sample lists 2 million to 3 million clones; over 85% were seen once. The sample comes from a study of shared clonotypes between healthy human individuals. The length of the CDR3 is 16 residues. Trimming cost V 0 bases and J 0 bases; bases outside gene matches: 3. The germline CDR1 and CDR2 sequences are SGHRS and YFSETQ. The sample comprised naive CD4+ T cells from PBMCs. Specified subset: CD45RA+ positively selected. This clonotype was sampled from a man aged 18 to 30 in good health. Some clones in this sample may be carry-over from other donors' samples. The V and J genes are TRBV5-1 and TRBJ1-3, with 7 nucleotides matching TRBD1. The CDR3 loop is CASSLGDRASGNTIYF. The CDR3 DNA sequence: TGCGCCAGCAGCTTGGGGGACAGAGCCTCTGGAAACACCATATATTTT.